What follows is one T cell receptor beta chain and its context. What it binds is unknown. Chemo-refractory metastatic non-small-cell lung cancer patients were treated with focal radiation plus CTLA-4 blockade with ipilimumab. The sample is drawn from a study of radiotherapy plus CTLA-4 blockade in lung cancer. Across the whole study: With less than 40% of patients having disease control, objective responses were seen in approximately 17%. Study-level results: How blood T cell clones changed early, along with interferon-beta, reportedly forecast response best. Tumor-derived TCR clones expanded in blood after radiotherapy plus ipilimumab.

Data came from immunoSEQ multiplex PCR; TCRdb stores just in-frame clones and leaves some out. The sample records 80,000 or so clones, 78% being singletons. Trimming cost V 5 bases and J 7 bases, with 21 bases left between them. Looked up from germline, CDR1 is SGHNT and CDR2 is YYREEE (reference sequence). This CDR3 region has 15 residues. This clonotype was sampled from a human donor with non-small cell lung cancer whose response to radiotherapy plus ipilimumab could not be evaluated. Some clones in this sample may be carry-over from other donors' samples. The specimen was peripheral blood, collected from a patient treated with radiotherapy plus ipilimumab. The chain combines TRBV5-4 with TRBJ1-2; perhaps TRBD1 as D (5 bases). The CDR3 DNA is TGTGCCAGCAGGCCGCCTACAGGATCGGCCTCTGGCTACACCTTC. It translates to CASRPPTGSASGYTF.